The next 5 T cell receptor beta chains were all read from a single sample in a study of control samples from healthy donors and cancer patients. This table comes from immunoSEQ multiplex PCR, and its TCRdb copy is limited to in-frame clones, with some not included. The sample gives roughly 90,000 clones, 70% to 90% of which show up once; less than 10% is in the top ten. The sample comprised PBMCs. These receptors came from a woman aged 50 to 60 with colorectal cancer.

The rearrangement joins TRBV29-1 to TRBJ1-1, with D hard to call. The length of the CDR3 is 13 residues. Trimming left V 6 bases short and J 5 bases short, with 16 bases between. Germline-derived CDR1 and CDR2 are SQVTM and ANQGSEA. CDR3 bases: TGCAGCGTGCGAGGCCCAGAGGGAACTGAAGCTTTCTTT. Its translation is CSVRGPEGTEAFF.

This clone was seen a handful of times. The CDR3 loop reads CASSSTGGISYGYTF. In nucleotides, the CDR3 is TGTGCCAGCAGCTCCACAGGGGGTATATCCTATGGCTACACCTTC. The genes are TRBV7-8 and TRBJ1-2, with 8 bases lining up with TRBD1. Per germline, CDR1 SGHVS and CDR2 FQNEAQ. V lost 4 bases, J lost 4 bases, and 8 bases stayed unmatched. CDR3 length equals 15 residues.

V is TRBV10-1 and J is TRBJ2-2; the D call may be TRBD1 or TRBD2 (5 bases each). Trimming shortened V by 6 bases and J by 1 base, and 9 bases separated the two germline ends. The CDR3 sequence is 14 residues long. CDR1 and CDR2 (germline): WNHNN, SYGVQD (reference sequence). The chain's CDR3 is CASRSGQNTGELFF. The CDR3 bases are TGCGCCAGCAGGAGCGGACAGAACACCGGGGAGCTGTTTTTT.

This clone has a single count. This chain links TRBV5-1 with TRBJ1-2, with a possible D match to TRBD1 (5 bases). This CDR3 region has 17 residues. V gave up 5 bases and J gave up 0 bases, with 20 bases separating them. Germline assignment: CDR1 SGHRS and CDR2 YFSETQ. The CDR3 region has the DNA TGCGCCAGCAGGGAGAGGATTACAGGCCTAGCTAACTATGGCTACACCTTC. Its protein is CASRERITGLANYGYTF.

The chain uses TRBV5-6 and TRBJ2-1, with 8 bases aligning to TRBD2. V shed 5 bases and J 2 bases; nucleotides not matched to a gene: 9. The CDR3 has 16 amino acids. Germline assignment: CDR1 SGHDT and CDR2 YYEEEE. The CDR3 protein is CASRSPGLVTYNEQFF. CDR3 nucleotides: TGTGCCAGCAGGTCTCCGGGACTAGTAACCTACAATGAGCAGTTCTTC.